Listed below are T cell receptor beta chains from one sample, sequenced in a study of T cell responses to AZD1222 COVID-19 vaccine. Measured with immunoSEQ multiplex PCR; TCRdb has only the in-frame clones, and not every one. This table has 170,000 or so clones, around 90% appearing once. The material sequenced was peripheral blood, taken 28 days after the second AZD1222 dose. The receptors originated from an adult who received the AZD1222 COVID-19 vaccine. Both conserved end residues are part of each CDR3. D genes are given only for firm matches. Part of the rows lack a size; the others show once, few, many or a class for expanded clones.

>TRBV3-1/TRBV3-2|once|.|TRBJ2-3
TGTGCCAGCAGCCAAGCACCCGGGGGATCAGCGGGTGTGGTAGATACGCAGTATTTT
CASSQAPGGSAGVVDTQYF
>TRBV12-3/TRBV12-4|.|TRBD2|TRBJ2-1
TGTGCCGCGGGAACTAGCGGCAATGAGCAGTTCTTC
CAAGTSGNEQFF
>TRBV18|.|.|TRBJ1-2
TGTGCCAGCTCACCTAACCCTAGGGGAGAGGGCTATGGCTACACCTTC
CASSPNPRGEGYGYTF
>TRBV13|once|.|TRBJ1-1
TGTGCCAGCAGCTTACCCGGACCGAAGAACACTGAAGCTTTCTTT
CASSLPGPKNTEAFF
>TRBV7-3|.|.|TRBJ1-2
TGTGCCAGCAGCTTAACTCTGGGGGGCGGCTACACCTTC
CASSLTLGGGYTF
>TRBV5-1|.|.|TRBJ2-7
TGCGCCAGCAGCTTAAGACGAACAACCTACGAGCAGTACTTC
CASSLRRTTYEQYF
>TRBV5-1|few|.|TRBJ2-7
TGCGCCAGCAGCTTGGATGGGCTGAGCTCCTACGAGCAGTACTTC
CASSLDGLSSYEQYF
>TRBV7-3|.|.|TRBJ1-1
TGTGCCAGCAGGGGCACAATGAACACTGAAGCTTTCTTT
CASRGTMNTEAFF
>TRBV6-5|.|.|TRBJ1-5
TGTGCCAGCAGTCGGCAGGGGACGGGCAATCAGCCCCAGCATTTT
CASSRQGTGNQPQHF
>TRBV5-1|.|TRBD2|TRBJ2-3
TGCGCCAGCAGCTTGGGGGGACTATACACAGATACGCAGTATTTT
CASSLGGLYTDTQYF
>TRBV19|once|TRBD1|TRBJ2-3
TGTGCCAGTGGACAGGGTATTGATACGCAGTATTTT
CASGQGIDTQYF
>TRBV13|.|.|TRBJ2-1
TGTGCCAGCAGCTTAGTGGGGCTGGGCTACAATGAGCAGTTCTTC
CASSLVGLGYNEQFF
>TRBV5-5|.|.|TRBJ1-2
TGTGCCAGCACCTTTGGGGATAGTATCTACACCTTC
CASTFGDSIYTF
>TRBV20-1|.|.|TRBJ2-7
TGCAGTGCCCCAGGGCGCGAGCAGTACTTC
CSAPGREQYF
>TRBV3-1/TRBV3-2|.|.|TRBJ2-5
TGTGCCAGCAGCCAACAAGAGACCCAGTACTTC
CASSQQETQYF
>TRBV19|.|.|TRBJ1-5
TGTGCCAGTAGTATAGAGGTCCCAAGGGATCAGCCCCAGCATTTT
CASSIEVPRDQPQHF
>TRBV9|.|.|TRBJ1-3
TGTGCCAGCAGCGTAGGTGGCATCGGTGGAAACACCATATATTTT
CASSVGGIGGNTIYF
>TRBV7-8|.|.|TRBJ2-7
TGTGCCAGCAGCTTAGCAAGGGCCGGTTACGGCGAGCAGTACTTC
CASSLARAGYGEQYF
>TRBV28|.|.|TRBJ1-6
TGTGCCAGCAGTTCCCGGGATACTAATTCACCCCTCCACTTT
CASSSRDTNSPLHF
>TRBV30|.|TRBD2|TRBJ2-3
TGTGCCGGGGAGGGGAGCGGGGGGACAGATACGCAGTATTTT
CAGEGSGGTDTQYF
>TRBV6-1|.|TRBD1|TRBJ1-4
TGTGCCAGCAGTGACCCGGGACAGGGGGCAGATGAAAAACTGTTTTTT
CASSDPGQGADEKLFF
>TRBV7-8|.|.|TRBJ1-5
TGTGCCAGCAGCGTATACCGGGACTCCTCTCAGCCCCAGCATTTT
CASSVYRDSSQPQHF
>TRBV7-9|.|.|TRBJ2-3
TGTGCCAGCAGCTCAGACCATCTAGGGGCGCAGTATTTT
CASSSDHLGAQYF
>TRBV12-3/TRBV12-4|.|TRBD2|TRBJ2-7
TGTGCCAGCACCCCGACGGGGGGATACGAGCAGTACTTC
CASTPTGGYEQYF